Listed below are T cell receptor beta chains from one sample, sequenced in a study of T cells in Graves' hyperthyroidism and ophthalmopathy. TCRdb reprocessed the multiplex PCR reads with MiXCR, giving one entry per CDR3 protein. The sample lists fewer than 850,000 distinct CDR3 sequences; approximately 15% were seen once. Sequenced: blood. These receptors were collected from a man aged 45-65 years with Graves' hyperthyroidism. CDR3s include the opening cysteine and the closing phenylalanine or tryptophan. Fields, in order: V gene, clone size, D gene, J gene, CDR3 DNA, CDR3 protein. A D gene is named only where the DNA matches it firmly. A clone size is listed for some rows: how often the clone was seen (once, few, many), or a class if it is expanded.

>TRBV5-1|.|.|TRBJ2-7
TGCGCCAGCAGCTTGGAATCTGGGTTCACATCCTACGAGCAGTACTTC
CASSLESGFTSYEQYF
>TRBV2|many|.|TRBJ1-1
TGTGCCAGCAGTGAAGCGGCAGTAACTGAAGCTTTCTTT
CASSEAAVTEAFF
>TRBV2|many|TRBD1|TRBJ2-1
TGTGCCAGCAGCCACTACAGCGACAGGGTAGTGGATGAGCAGTTCTTC
CASSHYSDRVVDEQFF
>TRBV28|.|.|TRBJ1-2
TGTGCCAGTTCAACGTTTCCAGGGGCGATTAACTATGGCTACACCTTC
CASSTFPGAINYGYTF
>TRBV28|few|.|TRBJ2-6
TGTGCCAGCAACTCCCCCGGGGACTCCAACTCTGGGGCCAACGTCCTGACTTTC
CASNSPGDSNSGANVLTF
>TRBV7-9|few|.|TRBJ2-7
TGTGCCAGCAGCTTAGCCAACCGATACGAGCAGTACTTC
CASSLANRYEQYF
>TRBV30|many|TRBD1|TRBJ2-3
TGTGCCTGGAGTGTAACAGGGGCAGATACGCAGTATTTT
CAWSVTGADTQYF
>TRBV7-9|many|.|TRBJ2-7
TGTGCCAGCAGCCCACTAACCGGGAGCTCCTACGAGCAGTACTTC
CASSPLTGSSYEQYF
>TRBV19|many|.|TRBJ1-2
TGTGCCAGTAGTGATTGGGGCAGGCGGCCCTATGGCTACACCTTC
CASSDWGRRPYGYTF
>TRBV28|many|.|TRBJ2-2
TGTGCCAGCAGTTTTGGGGGAAGTAGGACCGGGGAGCTGTTTTTT
CASSFGGSRTGELFF
>TRBV28|many|TRBD2|TRBJ2-1
TGTGCCAGCAGTTTAGGACTAGCGGGAGGCCTTTACAATGAGCAGTTCTTC
CASSLGLAGGLYNEQFF
>TRBV4-1|.|TRBD1|TRBJ1-1
TGCGCCAGCAGCCAAGTTTCCGGACAGGGAGGCCTCGCCACTGAAGCTTTCTTT
CASSQVSGQGGLATEAFF
>TRBV24-1|.|.|TRBJ2-5
TGTGCCACCAGTGGTCAGGGAGAGACCCAGTACTTC
CATSGQGETQYF
>TRBV4-2|few|.|TRBJ2-1
TGTGCCAGCAGCCACGATGTTAGTGAGGGAGTTGAGCAGTTCTTC
CASSHDVSEGVEQFF
>TRBV18|.|TRBD1|TRBJ2-7
TGTGCCAGCTCACCGTATGGGACAGCCATTTACGAGCAGTACTTC
CASSPYGTAIYEQYF
>TRBV20-1|few|TRBD2|TRBJ2-3
TGCAGTGCTAGGCTAGCGGGAGGAGTTAGCACAGATACGCAGTATTTT
CSARLAGGVSTDTQYF
>TRBV24-1|many|TRBD1|TRBJ2-7
TGTGCCACCAGTGAAGGGGACAGGGGCTACGAGCAGTACTTC
CATSEGDRGYEQYF
>TRBV12-3/TRBV12-4|.|.|TRBJ2-7
TGTGCCAGCAGTTTCTTGGTAGCGGCCTCCTACGAGCAGTACTTC
CASSFLVAASYEQYF
>TRBV7-6|.|TRBD2|TRBJ2-1
TGTGCCAGCAGCTTTTCAGCGGGATTCAGCTCCTACAATGAGCAGTTCTTC
CASSFSAGFSSYNEQFF
>TRBV5-5|.|TRBD2|TRBJ2-7
TGTGCCAGCAGCCCCCGGGGAGGGGTAGACGAGCAGTACTTC
CASSPRGGVDEQYF
>TRBV10-3|many|.|TRBJ1-4
TGTGCCATCAGTGACCCGCGGGGAGATCGGGAAAAACTGTTTTTT
CAISDPRGDREKLFF
>TRBV28|.|.|TRBJ1-1
TGTGCCAGCACCCTTCGGGGTTTTATGAACACTGAAGCTTTCTTT
CASTLRGFMNTEAFF
>TRBV29-1|.|.|TRBJ2-2
TGCAGTCGGCGACCGGGACGGACAAACACCGGGGAGCTGTTTTTT
CSRRPGRTNTGELFF
>TRBV7-3|many|.|TRBJ2-1
TGTGCCAGCAGCTTAATCAGTCAGGGTGAGCAGTTCTTC
CASSLISQGEQFF
>TRBV24-1|.|TRBD1|TRBJ2-2
TGTGCCACCAGTAATCGGCGCAGGGGGCAAACCGGGGAGCTGTTTTTT
CATSNRRRGQTGELFF
>TRBV25-1|many|TRBD1|TRBJ1-2
TGTGCCAGCAGTTTCGACAGGGAAAACTATGGCTACACCTTC
CASSFDRENYGYTF
>TRBV28|many|.|TRBJ1-2
TGTGCCAGCAGTTTATATCAGTATGGCTACACCTTC
CASSLYQYGYTF
>TRBV7-9|many|TRBD1|TRBJ2-4
TGTGCCAGCAGCATTGGGACAGGAGGATGGGCCAAAAACATTCAGTACTTC
CASSIGTGGWAKNIQYF
>TRBV28|many|TRBD1|TRBJ2-5
TGTGCCAGCAACAAGCAGGGACAGGGGGCGGGAGAGACCCAGTACTTC
CASNKQGQGAGETQYF
>TRBV10-2|many|.|TRBJ2-2
TGCGCCAGCAGTTCGCACTTTCCCACCGGGGAGCTGTTTTTT
CASSSHFPTGELFF
>TRBV6-1|many|TRBD1|TRBJ1-3
TGTGCCAGCAGTTCGACAGGGATGTCTGGAAACACCATATATTTT
CASSSTGMSGNTIYF
>TRBV7-3|few|TRBD2|TRBJ2-3
TGTGCCAGCAGTTCACCCGGGACTAGCGGAGGGGGGCGATACGGTACGCAGTATTTT
CASSSPGTSGGGRYGTQYF
>TRBV7-2|many|.|TRBJ2-3
TGTGCCAGCAGCTTAGATCACACAGATACGCAGTATTTT
CASSLDHTDTQYF
>TRBV19|.|TRBD1|TRBJ1-2
TGTGCCAGTAGTCTCCGGGACAGGGGGCGTCAGAATGGCTACACCTTC
CASSLRDRGRQNGYTF
>TRBV27|many|.|TRBJ1-1
TGTGCCAGCAGTTTATATGGTAAGGTCACTGAAGCTTTCTTT
CASSLYGKVTEAFF
>TRBV18|many|.|TRBJ2-3
TGTGCCAGCTCACCTGTCGTGGATACGCAGTATTTT
CASSPVVDTQYF
>TRBV9|.|.|TRBJ1-4
TGTGCCAGCAGCGTAGGCAGGGTTAATGAAAAACTGTTTTTT
CASSVGRVNEKLFF
>TRBV20-1|.|TRBD1|TRBJ2-1
TGCAGTGCTAGTACAGGGGCCGGCCATGAGCAGTTCTTC
CSASTGAGHEQFF
>TRBV15|.|TRBD2|TRBJ2-1
TGTGCCACCAGCACGGTATTTTTAGCGGGAGGGCCAAATGAGCAGTTCTTC
CATSTVFLAGGPNEQFF
>TRBV6-5|.|.|TRBJ2-7
TGTGCCAGCAGTTCTACGCGTCGGGGACCCCTCGACGAGCAGTACTTC
CASSSTRRGPLDEQYF
>TRBV5-1|many|TRBD1|TRBJ2-5
TGCGCCAGCAGCTTGGGGGACAGGGGTGGCGCATCCAGGTACTTC
CASSLGDRGGASRYF
>TRBV20-1|.|.|TRBJ1-5
TGCAGTGCTATGAGGGGAAATAGCAATCAGCCCCAGCATTTT
CSAMRGNSNQPQHF
>TRBV2|.|.|TRBJ2-2
TGTGCCAGCAGTGAACGCGGGGATAGAAAGGCCGGGGAGCTGTTTTTT
CASSERGDRKAGELFF
>TRBV29-1|.|.|TRBJ1-1
TGCAGCGCTAGTAGAACTGAAGCTTTCTTT
CSASRTEAFF
>TRBV19|few|.|TRBJ1-3
TGTGCCAGTCGCACAGGCTACTCTGGAAACACCATATATTTT
CASRTGYSGNTIYF
>TRBV5-6|few|TRBD2|TRBJ2-3
TGTGCCAGCAGCTCTTCGGGACTAGCGGGAGTTACAGATACGCAGTATTTT
CASSSSGLAGVTDTQYF
>TRBV30|many|.|TRBJ1-1
TGTGCCTGGAGTGAGTGGGAGCCCACTGAAGCTTTCTTT
CAWSEWEPTEAFF
>TRBV11-2|few|TRBD2|TRBJ2-1
TGTGCCAGCAGCTCCATTAGCGGGAACTACAATGAGCAGTTCTTC
CASSSISGNYNEQFF
>TRBV27|many|TRBD2|TRBJ2-1
TGTGCCAGCAGTTTAAGGAGGACTAGCGGGGACCAAGGGAATGAGCAGTTCTTC
CASSLRRTSGDQGNEQFF
>TRBV29-1|.|TRBD2|TRBJ2-2
TGCAGCGTTGATTTGGGACTAGCGGGACCCGGGGAGCTGTTTTTT
CSVDLGLAGPGELFF
>TRBV3-1|.|.|TRBJ1-5
TGTGCCAGCAGCCAAGGCATTGGCAATCAGCCCCAGCATTTT
CASSQGIGNQPQHF
>TRBV29-1|many|TRBD2|TRBJ2-3
TGCAGCGTTGAAGATAGACTAGCGGGAGTGGATACGCAGTATTTT
CSVEDRLAGVDTQYF
>TRBV19|.|TRBD1|TRBJ1-1
TGTGCCAGTAGTACCTCAGGGGGCTGGATCACTGAAGCTTTCTTT
CASSTSGGWITEAFF
>TRBV27|many|.|TRBJ2-1
TGTGCCAGCACAAGGAAAGTAGGATCCTACAATGAGCAGTTCTTC
CASTRKVGSYNEQFF